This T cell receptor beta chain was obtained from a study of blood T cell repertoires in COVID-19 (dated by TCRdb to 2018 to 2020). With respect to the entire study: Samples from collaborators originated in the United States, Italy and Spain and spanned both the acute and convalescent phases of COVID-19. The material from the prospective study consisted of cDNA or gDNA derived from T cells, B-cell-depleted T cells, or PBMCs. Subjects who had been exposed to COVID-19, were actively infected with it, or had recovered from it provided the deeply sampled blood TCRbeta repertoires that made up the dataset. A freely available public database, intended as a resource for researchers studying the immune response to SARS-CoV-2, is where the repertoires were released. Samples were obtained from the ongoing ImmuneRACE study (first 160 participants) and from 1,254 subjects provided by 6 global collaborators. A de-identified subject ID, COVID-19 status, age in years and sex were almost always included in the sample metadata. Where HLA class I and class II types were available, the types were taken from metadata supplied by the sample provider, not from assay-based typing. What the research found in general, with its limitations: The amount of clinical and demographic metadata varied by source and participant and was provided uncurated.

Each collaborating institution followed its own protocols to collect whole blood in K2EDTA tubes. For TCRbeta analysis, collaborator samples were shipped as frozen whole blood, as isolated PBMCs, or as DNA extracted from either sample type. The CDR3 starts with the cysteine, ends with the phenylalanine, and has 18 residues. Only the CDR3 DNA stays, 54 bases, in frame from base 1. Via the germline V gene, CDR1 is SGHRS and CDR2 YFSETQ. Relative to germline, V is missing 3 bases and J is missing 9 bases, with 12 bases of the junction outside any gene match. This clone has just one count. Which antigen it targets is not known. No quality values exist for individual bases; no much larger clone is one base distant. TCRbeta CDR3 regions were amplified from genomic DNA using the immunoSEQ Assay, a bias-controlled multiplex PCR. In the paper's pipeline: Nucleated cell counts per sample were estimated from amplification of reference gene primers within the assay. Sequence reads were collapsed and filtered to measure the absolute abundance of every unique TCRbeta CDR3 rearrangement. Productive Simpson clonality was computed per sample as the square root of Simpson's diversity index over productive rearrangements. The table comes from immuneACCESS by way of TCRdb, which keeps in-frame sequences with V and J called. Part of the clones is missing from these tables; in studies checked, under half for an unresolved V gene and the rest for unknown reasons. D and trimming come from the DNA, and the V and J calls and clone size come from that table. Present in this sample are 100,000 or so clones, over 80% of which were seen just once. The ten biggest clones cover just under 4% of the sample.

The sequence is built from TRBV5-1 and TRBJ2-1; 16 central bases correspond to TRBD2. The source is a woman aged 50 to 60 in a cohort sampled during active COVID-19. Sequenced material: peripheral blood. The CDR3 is CASSYAGLAGGPTAEQFF. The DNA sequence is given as TGCGCCAGCAGCTACGCGGGACTAGCGGGAGGGCCTACAGCTGAGCAGTTCTTC. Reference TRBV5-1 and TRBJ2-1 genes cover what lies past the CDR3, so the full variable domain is KAGVTQTPRYLIKTRGQQVTLSCSPISGHRSVSWYQQTPGQGLQFLFEYFSETQRNKGNFPGRFSGRQFSNSRSEMNVSTLELGDSALYLCASSYAGLAGGPTAEQFFGPGTRLTVL.